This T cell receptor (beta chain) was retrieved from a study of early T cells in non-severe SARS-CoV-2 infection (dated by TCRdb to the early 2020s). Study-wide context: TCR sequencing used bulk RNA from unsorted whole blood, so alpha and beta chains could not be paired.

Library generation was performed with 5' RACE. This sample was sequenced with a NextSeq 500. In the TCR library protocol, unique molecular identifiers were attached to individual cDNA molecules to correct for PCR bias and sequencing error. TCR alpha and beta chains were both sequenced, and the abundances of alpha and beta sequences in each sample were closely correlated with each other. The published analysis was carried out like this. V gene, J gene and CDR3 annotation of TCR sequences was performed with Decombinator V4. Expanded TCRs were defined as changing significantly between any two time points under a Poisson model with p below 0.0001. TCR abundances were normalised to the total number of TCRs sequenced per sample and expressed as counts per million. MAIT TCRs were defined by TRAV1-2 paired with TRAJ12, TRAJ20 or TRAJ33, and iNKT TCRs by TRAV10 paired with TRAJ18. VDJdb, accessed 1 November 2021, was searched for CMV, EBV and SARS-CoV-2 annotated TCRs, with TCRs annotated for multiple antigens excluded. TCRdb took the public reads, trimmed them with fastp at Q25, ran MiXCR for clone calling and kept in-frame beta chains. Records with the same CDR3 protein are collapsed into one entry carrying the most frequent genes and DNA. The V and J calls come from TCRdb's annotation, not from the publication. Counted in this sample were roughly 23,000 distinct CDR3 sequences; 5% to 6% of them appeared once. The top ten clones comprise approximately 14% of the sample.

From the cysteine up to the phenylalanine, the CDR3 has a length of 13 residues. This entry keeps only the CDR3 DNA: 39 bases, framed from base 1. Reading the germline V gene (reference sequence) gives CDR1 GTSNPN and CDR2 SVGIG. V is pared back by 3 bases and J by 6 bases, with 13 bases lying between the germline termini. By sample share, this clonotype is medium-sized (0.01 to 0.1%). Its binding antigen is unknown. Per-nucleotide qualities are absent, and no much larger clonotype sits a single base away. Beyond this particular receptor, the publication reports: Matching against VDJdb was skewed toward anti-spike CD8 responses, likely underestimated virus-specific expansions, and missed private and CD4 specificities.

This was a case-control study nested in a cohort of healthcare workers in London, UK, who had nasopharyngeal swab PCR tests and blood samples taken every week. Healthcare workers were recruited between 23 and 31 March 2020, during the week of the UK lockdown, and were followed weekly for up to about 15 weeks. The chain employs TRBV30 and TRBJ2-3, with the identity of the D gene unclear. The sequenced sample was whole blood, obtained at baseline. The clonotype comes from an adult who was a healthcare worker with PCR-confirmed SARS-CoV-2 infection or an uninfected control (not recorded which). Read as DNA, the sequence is TGTGCCTGGAGCTCTACCCCCTTCGATACGCAGTATTTT. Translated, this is CAWSSTPFDTQYF.